The T cell receptor (beta chain) under discussion was sequenced for a study of blood T cells in healthy people across ages. General study findings and limits: Estimates based on one million T cells were treated as lower bounds. Unsorted PBMC material precluded a definitive naive versus antigen-experienced comparison.

In regard to this clonotype: Its target is not known.

V lost 0 bases and J lost 7, with 15 bases in between. Germline V gives CDR1 SGHVS, CDR2 FQNEAQ. The CDR3 loop spans 16 amino acids. Together with a sample-barcoded 5' primer, a J-beta primer mix was included in a second PCR lasting roughly 6 to 12 cycles. Every cDNA molecule bore a tag from a template-switch adaptor containing 12 random nucleotides. TCRdb independently ran MiXCR on the 5' RACE reads; one entry per CDR3 protein. The sample records more than 650,000 distinct CDR3 sequences, about 20% being singletons. V is TRBV7-8 and J is TRBJ1-4, with a possible D match to TRBD1 (6 bases). This clonotype was obtained from an older man in good health. The sequenced material came from blood. CDR3 amino acids: CASSLAGGGRGEKLFF. In nucleotides, the CDR3 is TGTGCCAGCAGCTTAGCGGGAGGGGGAAGGGGTGAAAAACTGTTTTTT.